Listed below are T cell receptor beta chains from one sample, sequenced in a study of blood T cell repertoires in COVID-19. The data were produced by immunoSEQ multiplex PCR, yet TCRdb's version contains in-frame clones alone and is incomplete. The table records 50,000 to 70,000 clones, under 80% of them present only once. The sequencing sample was made of PBMCs or T cells enriched from blood (not recorded which). The origin of the receptors is a woman aged 60-75 years who had been exposed to COVID-19. Both conserved end residues are part of each CDR3. Each record gives: J gene, clone size, V gene, D gene, CDR3 DNA, CDR3 protein. D genes are given only for firm matches. Rows may omit the clone size; those that give it use once, few, many or a size class.

j_call: TRBJ2-3; clone_size: -; v_call: TRBV30; d_call: -; cdr3_nt: TGTGCCTGGAGCAAAGGGGGTAGCACAGATACGCAGTATTTT; cdr3_aa: CAWSKGGSTDTQYF
j_call: TRBJ1-2; clone_size: once; v_call: TRBV9; d_call: -; cdr3_nt: TGTGCCAGCAGCCGGCGAGACACGGACTATGGCTACACCTTC; cdr3_aa: CASSRRDTDYGYTF
j_call: TRBJ1-3; clone_size: -; v_call: TRBV11-2; d_call: -; cdr3_nt: TGTGCCAGCAGAGAGGGTGCGGCTGGAAACACCATATATTTT; cdr3_aa: CASREGAAGNTIYF
j_call: TRBJ1-4; clone_size: -; v_call: TRBV11-2; d_call: TRBD1; cdr3_nt: TGTGCCAGCAGCCCGGCGGGACAGCCGAGTGAAAAACTGTTTTTT; cdr3_aa: CASSPAGQPSEKLFF
j_call: TRBJ2-5; clone_size: -; v_call: TRBV24-1; d_call: TRBD1; cdr3_nt: TGTGCCACCAGTGATTTGGGGGGACAGGAAAGCTCAGAGACCCAGTACTTC; cdr3_aa: CATSDLGGQESSETQYF
j_call: TRBJ2-3; clone_size: -; v_call: TRBV7-9; d_call: TRBD2; cdr3_nt: TGTGCCAGCAGCTCTTCTAGCGGGTTGTCAGATACGCAGTATTTT; cdr3_aa: CASSSSSGLSDTQYF
j_call: TRBJ2-7; clone_size: -; v_call: TRBV4-2; d_call: TRBD2; cdr3_nt: TGTGCCAGCAGCCAAGATCTGGGGGGGGAGCAGTACTTC; cdr3_aa: CASSQDLGGEQYF
j_call: TRBJ1-5; clone_size: -; v_call: TRBV25-1; d_call: -; cdr3_nt: TGTGCCAGCAGTGAATTATCCCCCCAGGGTAGCAATCAGCCCCAGCATTTT; cdr3_aa: CASSELSPQGSNQPQHF
j_call: TRBJ1-3; clone_size: -; v_call: TRBV5-4; d_call: -; cdr3_nt: TGTGCCAGCAGCTTGGCAGGGCAGTTATCTGGAAACACCATATATTTT; cdr3_aa: CASSLAGQLSGNTIYF
j_call: TRBJ1-6; clone_size: -; v_call: TRBV6-5; d_call: -; cdr3_nt: TGTGCCAGCAGTTGGGAAGGGAGGGGTAATTCACCCCTCCACTTT; cdr3_aa: CASSWEGRGNSPLHF
j_call: TRBJ1-1; clone_size: -; v_call: TRBV5-4; d_call: -; cdr3_nt: TGTGCCAGCAGCCAACAGGATAGAAGGACTGAAGCTTTCTTT; cdr3_aa: CASSQQDRRTEAFF
j_call: TRBJ1-5; clone_size: -; v_call: TRBV28; d_call: TRBD1; cdr3_nt: TGTGCCAGCAGCTATCCTCTCGGGACAGGGTATCAGCCCCAGCATTTT; cdr3_aa: CASSYPLGTGYQPQHF
j_call: TRBJ2-7; clone_size: -; v_call: TRBV28; d_call: TRBD1; cdr3_nt: TGTGCCAGCAGTTTGACAGGGCGCTCTCAGTACGAGCAGTACTTC; cdr3_aa: CASSLTGRSQYEQYF
j_call: TRBJ1-1; clone_size: few; v_call: TRBV11-2; d_call: -; cdr3_nt: TGTGCCAGCAGCTTACTTGGCGGTCGGAACACTGAAGCTTTCTTT; cdr3_aa: CASSLLGGRNTEAFF
j_call: TRBJ2-3; clone_size: -; v_call: TRBV3-1/TRBV3-2; d_call: -; cdr3_nt: TGTGCCAGCAGCCAAGATCTAGTCGGATCTGGGGATACGCAGTATTTT; cdr3_aa: CASSQDLVGSGDTQYF
j_call: TRBJ2-7; clone_size: -; v_call: TRBV2; d_call: -; cdr3_nt: TGTGCCAGCAACCGGGACCCTGGGAGGTACGAGCAGTACTTC; cdr3_aa: CASNRDPGRYEQYF
j_call: TRBJ2-5; clone_size: -; v_call: TRBV9; d_call: TRBD2; cdr3_nt: TGTGCCAGCAGTCCCACCGGGACTACCCCAGAGACCCAGTACTTC; cdr3_aa: CASSPTGTTPETQYF
j_call: TRBJ1-1; clone_size: once; v_call: TRBV28; d_call: -; cdr3_nt: TGTGCCAGCAGACGTAACCGGGGGAACACTGAAGCTTTCTTT; cdr3_aa: CASRRNRGNTEAFF
j_call: TRBJ1-6; clone_size: -; v_call: TRBV28; d_call: -; cdr3_nt: TGTGCCACCTTAGGACTTCCTAATTCACCCCTCCACTTT; cdr3_aa: CATLGLPNSPLHF
j_call: TRBJ2-7; clone_size: few; v_call: TRBV28; d_call: -; cdr3_nt: TGTGCCAGCAGCCGCTCCTACGAGCAGTACTTC; cdr3_aa: CASSRSYEQYF
j_call: TRBJ1-5; clone_size: many; v_call: TRBV7-8; d_call: -; cdr3_nt: TGTGCCAGCAGCTTAGACCCCGGGCAGCCCCAGCATTTT; cdr3_aa: CASSLDPGQPQHF
j_call: TRBJ1-4; clone_size: -; v_call: TRBV28; d_call: -; cdr3_nt: TGTGCCAGCAGTTTCGTACAGGGATCTAATGAAAAACTGTTTTTT; cdr3_aa: CASSFVQGSNEKLFF
j_call: TRBJ1-6; clone_size: -; v_call: TRBV5-5; d_call: -; cdr3_nt: TGTGCCAGCAGCAGCGGACTAGAATCACCCCTCCACTTT; cdr3_aa: CASSSGLESPLHF
j_call: TRBJ1-1; clone_size: -; v_call: TRBV2; d_call: -; cdr3_nt: TGTGCCGGTACGCGGGACCTGAACACTGAAGCTTTCTTT; cdr3_aa: CAGTRDLNTEAFF
j_call: TRBJ2-5; clone_size: -; v_call: TRBV6-2/TRBV6-3; d_call: TRBD1; cdr3_nt: TGTGCCAGCAGTTGGCCTAAGACAGGGGTGAGAGAGACCCAGTACTTC; cdr3_aa: CASSWPKTGVRETQYF
j_call: TRBJ2-1; clone_size: -; v_call: TRBV10-3; d_call: TRBD2; cdr3_nt: TGTGCCATCAGTGACCTAGCGGGGGTAACTTACAATGAGCAGTTCTTC; cdr3_aa: CAISDLAGVTYNEQFF
j_call: TRBJ1-2; clone_size: -; v_call: TRBV29-1; d_call: TRBD1; cdr3_nt: TGCAGCGTTGGTCGGAAGGGGGCGCGTGGCTACACCTTC; cdr3_aa: CSVGRKGARGYTF
j_call: TRBJ2-3; clone_size: -; v_call: TRBV2; d_call: TRBD2; cdr3_nt: TGTGCCAGCAGTGAGAGGTGGGGACTATCCGGGTTTACGCAGTATTTT; cdr3_aa: CASSERWGLSGFTQYF
j_call: TRBJ1-2; clone_size: few; v_call: TRBV15; d_call: -; cdr3_nt: TGTGCCACCAGCAGAGATCCAGGGACTAACTATGGCTACACCTTC; cdr3_aa: CATSRDPGTNYGYTF
j_call: TRBJ1-1; clone_size: once; v_call: TRBV10-1; d_call: -; cdr3_nt: TGCGCCAGCAGTGAGTACAGCCGCATGAACACTGAAGCTTTCTTT; cdr3_aa: CASSEYSRMNTEAFF
j_call: TRBJ2-2; clone_size: -; v_call: TRBV11-3; d_call: -; cdr3_nt: TGTGCCAGCAGCTTGGTGGTAACAAGTAACACCGGGGAGCTGTTTTTT; cdr3_aa: CASSLVVTSNTGELFF
j_call: TRBJ1-5; clone_size: few; v_call: TRBV6-1; d_call: TRBD1; cdr3_nt: TGTGCCAGCGGTGAAAGGACAGGGGTTTTGCATTTT; cdr3_aa: CASGERTGVLHF
j_call: TRBJ1-2; clone_size: -; v_call: TRBV15; d_call: TRBD1; cdr3_nt: TGTGCCACCAGCAGAGGGACAGGGGGATACCCTAACTATGGCTACACCTTC; cdr3_aa: CATSRGTGGYPNYGYTF
j_call: TRBJ1-1; clone_size: -; v_call: TRBV28; d_call: -; cdr3_nt: TGTGCCAGCAGTCTCTGGGGAGGGGACACTGAAGCTTTCTTT; cdr3_aa: CASSLWGGDTEAFF
j_call: TRBJ1-1; clone_size: -; v_call: TRBV4-1; d_call: -; cdr3_nt: TGCGCCAGCCACGTCGGGACTGAAGCTTTCTTT; cdr3_aa: CASHVGTEAFF
j_call: TRBJ1-3; clone_size: -; v_call: TRBV5-1; d_call: TRBD1; cdr3_nt: TGCGCCAGCAGCTTGGACAGGGGTGGAAACACCATATATTTT; cdr3_aa: CASSLDRGGNTIYF
j_call: TRBJ2-7; clone_size: -; v_call: TRBV19; d_call: -; cdr3_nt: TGTGCCAGTAGTATAGTCGGCTACGAGCAGTACTTC; cdr3_aa: CASSIVGYEQYF
j_call: TRBJ2-4; clone_size: -; v_call: TRBV5-4; d_call: TRBD2; cdr3_nt: TGTGCCAGCAGCTCGGGACTAGCAGCCAAAAACATTCAGTACTTC; cdr3_aa: CASSSGLAAKNIQYF
j_call: TRBJ1-5; clone_size: -; v_call: TRBV11-2; d_call: -; cdr3_nt: TGTGCCAGCAGCTTAGAAAGAGGTCAGCCCCAGCATTTT; cdr3_aa: CASSLERGQPQHF
j_call: TRBJ2-7; clone_size: -; v_call: TRBV9; d_call: -; cdr3_nt: TGTGCCAGCAGCGTATCTTTGGACTTCGGCGAGCAGTACTTC; cdr3_aa: CASSVSLDFGEQYF
j_call: TRBJ1-4; clone_size: -; v_call: TRBV29-1; d_call: TRBD1; cdr3_nt: TGCAGCGTCGGGACAGCCGGTGCAGAAAAACTGTTTTTT; cdr3_aa: CSVGTAGAEKLFF
j_call: TRBJ2-2; clone_size: -; v_call: TRBV3-1/TRBV3-2; d_call: -; cdr3_nt: TGTGCCAGCAGCCAAGTAGATATGGAGCTGTTTTTT; cdr3_aa: CASSQVDMELFF
j_call: TRBJ1-1; clone_size: -; v_call: TRBV5-1; d_call: -; cdr3_nt: TGCGCCAGCCGACTCTCAAACCTAGGGAACACTGAAGCTTTCTTT; cdr3_aa: CASRLSNLGNTEAFF
j_call: TRBJ2-1; clone_size: -; v_call: TRBV5-4; d_call: -; cdr3_nt: TGTGCCAGCAGCTTAGGCGGGGTAGACTACAATGAGCAGTTCTTC; cdr3_aa: CASSLGGVDYNEQFF
j_call: TRBJ2-7; clone_size: few; v_call: TRBV5-1; d_call: -; cdr3_nt: TGCGCCAGCAGCTTTGGGGGGAGTGCGTACGAGCAGTACTTC; cdr3_aa: CASSFGGSAYEQYF
j_call: TRBJ2-7; clone_size: -; v_call: TRBV7-2; d_call: TRBD2; cdr3_nt: TGTGCCAGCAGCTTAGCCACGGGGGGGTACGAGCAGTACTTC; cdr3_aa: CASSLATGGYEQYF
j_call: TRBJ2-5; clone_size: -; v_call: TRBV5-1; d_call: TRBD2; cdr3_nt: TGCGCCAGCAGCCCGGGACTAGCGGGAGTGGAGACCCAGTACTTC; cdr3_aa: CASSPGLAGVETQYF
j_call: TRBJ2-6; clone_size: -; v_call: TRBV3-1/TRBV3-2; d_call: TRBD1; cdr3_nt: TGTGCCAGCAGCCCCCGGACAGGGGGCAGGTCTGGGGCCAACGTCCTGACTTTC; cdr3_aa: CASSPRTGGRSGANVLTF
j_call: TRBJ2-7; clone_size: -; v_call: TRBV6-2/TRBV6-3; d_call: TRBD1; cdr3_nt: TGTGCCAGCAGTTGGGGACAGCAAATCTACGAGCAGTACTTC; cdr3_aa: CASSWGQQIYEQYF
j_call: TRBJ1-3; clone_size: few; v_call: TRBV5-8; d_call: -; cdr3_nt: TGTGCCAGCAGCTTGCTCCAAGCGGGAAACACCATATATTTT; cdr3_aa: CASSLLQAGNTIYF
j_call: TRBJ2-1; clone_size: -; v_call: TRBV11-2; d_call: TRBD2; cdr3_nt: TGTGCCAGCACCTGGACTAGCGGGGTGATAAGGCAGTTCTTC; cdr3_aa: CASTWTSGVIRQFF
j_call: TRBJ1-1; clone_size: -; v_call: TRBV6-2/TRBV6-3; d_call: -; cdr3_nt: TGTGCCAGCAGTCACCTATCCCGGGGAACTGAAGCTTTCTTT; cdr3_aa: CASSHLSRGTEAFF
j_call: TRBJ2-5; clone_size: medium-sized; v_call: TRBV7-8; d_call: -; cdr3_nt: TGTGCCAGCAGCTTAGGATCCAGCGAGAAGAACTTC; cdr3_aa: CASSLGSSEKNF